This T cell receptor (beta chain) was profiled in a study of T cells after yellow fever vaccination (dated by TCRdb to between 2018 and 2021). Regarding the complete study: The SMART-Seq v4 Ultra Low Input RNA kit was used to prepare libraries from fractions with low cell numbers. Bulk TCR alpha and beta repertoires were sequenced longitudinally to track T-cell clones before and after primary and booster YFV17D yellow fever vaccination. The cohort comprised two healthy male donors, one aged 18 to 30 and one aged 30 to 40 years. Bulk PBMC replicates and cell subsets were isolated from blood drawn at multiple timepoints before and after both primary and secondary immunization.

V is clipped by 0 bases and J by 10 bases, and the sequence between their germline boundaries is 12 bases long. The CDR3, from cysteine to phenylalanine, totals 13 residues. Only the CDR3 region is kept as DNA, spanning 39 bases read in frame from base 1. Taken from the germline V gene, the CDR1 and CDR2 loops are SGHAT and FQNNGV. At least ten counts were recorded for this clonotype. It has no known antigen specificity. Base qualities are not recorded, but no much larger clone differs from it by a single base. This specimen's treatment or condition label, interpreted: live attenuated yellow fever vaccine strain. A standard Ficoll-Paque protocol was used to isolate PBMCs from peripheral blood. Dynabeads CD4 and CD8 positive selection kits were used to isolate CD4 and CD8 T-cell fractions. RNA was extracted with TriZol from bulk PBMCs, CD4 and CD8 fractions, and dextramer-positive and dextramer-negative fractions.

The data were produced on an Illumina NovaSeq 6000. TCR cDNA was made using 5'RACE template switching, a step that added a universal primer site and unique molecular identifiers. Priming of cDNA synthesis was performed from both the TCR alpha and TCR beta constant segments. Library amplification involved two PCR steps, and the second step added sample barcodes and sequencing adapters. Sequencing of libraries was performed on Illumina HiSeq 2500 (2x100 bp) or NovaSeq (2x150 bp). For the original study's pipeline: MIGEC handled demultiplexing of reads and collapsing into UMI consensus sequences, while MiXCR performed V(D)J alignment. Clonotypes responding to the vaccine were identified with edgeR on replicate PBMC samples, with the criteria of FDR below 0.01 and a log2 fold change above 5 up to day 15. Bulk clonotypes were assigned CD4 or CD8 identity according to which sequenced CD4 or CD8 repertoire held them at higher abundance. TCRdb applied fastp at Q25 and MiXCR to the public reads, then kept only in-frame beta chains. Each CDR3 protein gets just one entry, which takes the most common genes and DNA from the rows behind it. Here the V and J calls rest on TCRdb's processing, not on the authors' analysis. A total of a few hundred thousand distinct CDR3 sequences appear in this sample, about 5.2% of them only once. The ten most abundant clones make up 2.5% to 4% of the sample.

General study outcomes and caveats: The secondary T-cell response was found to be weaker but faster than the primary response, with a peak reached on day 5 rather than on day 15. Because the study included only a couple of donors, the extent to which the findings can be generalized is limited. A small share of clonotypes was detected in both CD4 and CD8 compartments, with the overlap likely arising from convergent recombination. FACS-sorted repertoires could contain abundant contaminating clonotypes from the bulk population, so computational filtering was required. Most clones expanded after primary vaccination were re-detected after the booster (96% of CD4 and 80% to 90% of CD8), suggesting broad memory maintenance.

This receptor chain uses TRBV11-2 and TRBJ1-1, with the D gene not clear enough to name. The sequences come from CD4+ T cells sorted from PBMCs, collected on the day of the yellow fever booster vaccination. The TCR sequence derives from a man in his late teens or twenties who received the YFV17D yellow fever vaccine. The DNA is TGTGCCAGCAGCTTAGATAGGGCGCGGAGAGCTTTCTTT. Its amino acids are CASSLDRARRAFF.